Following are 14 T cell receptor beta chains from one sample sequenced in a study of OX40 agonist ivuxolimab in advanced cancers. Libraries were prepared by immunoSEQ multiplex PCR; TCRdb keeps only in-frame clonotypes and omits some of them. The profile shows some 97,000 clones, 90% of them singletons. Sequences were derived from CD4+ or CD8+ T cells sorted from blood, sampled in a trial of the OX40 agonist ivuxolimab. These receptors were taken from an adult with an advanced solid tumor such as melanoma, head and neck, liver or kidney cancer.

V gene TRBV19 combines with J gene TRBJ1-5; 7 bases match TRBD1. This CDR3 region has 17 residues. Germline loops: CDR1 LNHDA, CDR2 SQIVND (reference sequence). J gave up 0 bases and V 7 bases, and 12 bases lay outside the gene matches. CDR3 coding DNA: TGTGCCAGTACCCTAACCGGGACAGCTTATAGCAATCAGCCCCAGCATTTT. This encodes CASTLTGTAYSNQPQHF.

This chain joins TRBV5-4 and TRBJ2-2; no clear D gene. The CDR3 spans 16 residues. The ends were cut back, 0 bases at V and 0 bases at J, with 9 bases in the middle. CDR1 is SGHNT and CDR2 is YYREEE in the germline V gene (reference sequence). The CDR3 protein is CASSLAQSTNTGELFF. CDR3 DNA: TGTGCCAGCAGCTTGGCACAGTCCACGAACACCGGGGAGCTGTTTTTT.

The V gene is TRBV27, the J gene TRBJ2-2; no clear D. There are 14 residues in the CDR3. Germline CDR1 and CDR2: MNHEY and SMNVEV (reference sequence). Trimming removed 6 bases at V and 3 bases at J, with 11 bases between. The CDR3 here is CASSRSFDTGELFF. CDR3 sequence (DNA): TGTGCCAGCAGCCGCTCGTTTGACACCGGGGAGCTGTTTTTT.

The J gene is TRBJ2-1, the V gene TRBV5-1, with 8 bases fitting TRBD2. The CDR3 covers 14 residues. Germline V gene sequence: CDR1 SGHRS, CDR2 YFSETQ. V lost 2 bases to trimming and J lost 4 bases; unmatched junction nucleotides: 2. The CDR3 bases are TGCGCCAGCAGCTTTACTAGCGGATACAATGAGCAGTTCTTC. This encodes CASSFTSGYNEQFF.

This clone was counted between two and nine times. The chain has TRBV5-8 and TRBJ1-4; D is unclear. CDR3 length equals 13 residues. Germline values: CDR1 SGHTS, CDR2 YDEGEE. V was shortened by 2 bases and J by 7 bases, with 9 bases between the two germline ends. CDR3 residues: CASSFSGVEKLFF. The CDR3 DNA follows: TGTGCCAGCAGCTTTTCCGGGGTTGAAAAACTGTTTTTT.

V gene TRBV6-1 combines with J gene TRBJ2-1; D not resolved. The ends were cut back, 6 bases at V and 10 bases at J, with 13 bases in the middle. CDR3 length: 12 amino acids. Per the germline V gene, CDR1 is MNHNS and CDR2 is SASEGT. Written as DNA, the CDR3 is TGTGCCAGCAGCCTAACGTTCCGCGAGCAGTTCTTC. Amino acids: CASSLTFREQFF.

This chain links TRBV19 with TRBJ2-3, with 11 bases lining up with TRBD2. J gave up 5 bases and V 6 bases, and 4 bases lay outside the gene matches. Germline loops: CDR1 LNHDA, CDR2 SQIVND (reference sequence). The length of the CDR3 is 14 residues. The CDR3 here is CASRRLAGGDTQYF. The CDR3 nucleotides read TGTGCCAGTAGAAGGCTAGCGGGAGGAGATACGCAGTATTTT.

The chain joins TRBV19 to TRBJ2-3; 11 positions agree with TRBD2. CDR1 is LNHDA and CDR2 is SQIVND in the germline V gene (reference sequence). The CDR3 is made up of 16 amino acids. With V trimmed by 6 bases and J by 5 bases, 10 bases remained unmatched. The chain's CDR3 is CASSSLAGGRGDTQYF. CDR3 DNA: TGTGCCAGTAGCTCGCTAGCGGGAGGACGGGGAGATACGCAGTATTTT.

As DNA, the CDR3 is TGTGCCAGCCGTTCATCGGGGGACCGCTCCTACGAGCAGTACTTC. Translated: CASRSSGDRSYEQYF. The J gene is TRBJ2-7, the V gene TRBV6-6, with D possibly TRBD2 on 6 matching bases. The CDR3 consists of 15 residues. The V and J ends lost 8 bases and 0 bases respectively, with 17 bases between them. Germline lookup yields CDR1 MNHNY and CDR2 SVGAGI (reference sequence).

The CDR3 loop is CASTNNWVGTDTQYF. DNA for the CDR3: TGTGCCAGCACCAACAATTGGGTAGGCACAGATACGCAGTATTTT. The gene calls are TRBV27 and TRBJ2-3; D ambiguous. CDR1 is MNHEY, CDR2 SMNVEV, per germline (reference sequence). The V end lost 7 bases, the J end lost 1 base, and 15 bases lay between the germline ends. This CDR3 is built from 15 residues.

The chain recombines TRBV7-2 with TRBJ2-5, with D possibly matching TRBD1 (6 bases). The CDR3 has 16 amino acids. Per the germline V gene, CDR1 is SGHTA and CDR2 is FQGNSA. Trimming shortened V by 1 base and J by 4 bases, and 16 bases separated the two germline ends. The CDR3 DNA reads as TGTGCCAGCAGCTTAGGTGGCGCCAGGGGATCAGAGACCCAGTACTTC. The encoded protein is CASSLGGARGSETQYF.

The chain carries TRBV30 and TRBJ2-1; tentatively, D is TRBD1 or TRBD2 (5 bases each). V was clipped by 3 bases and J by 6 bases, with 18 bases between them. This CDR3 region has 15 residues. Germline V gives CDR1 GTSNPN, CDR2 SVGIG (reference sequence). This CDR3 is CAWRSLAPRGNEQFF. In DNA form, the CDR3 reads TGTGCCTGGAGATCGTTGGCCCCGAGGGGCAATGAGCAGTTCTTC.

The chain recombines TRBV6-1 with TRBJ2-4, with 9 bases identical to TRBD1. The V gene end was trimmed by 5 bases and the J gene end by 9 bases; junction bases not matched to a gene: 11. Germline CDR1 reads MNHNS; CDR2 reads SASEGT. The CDR3 has 15 amino acids. CDR3 nucleotides: TGTGCCAGCAGTAAACCGGGACAGGGTTCGAGCATTCAGTACTTC. It codes for CASSKPGQGSSIQYF.

The rearrangement joins TRBV19 to TRBJ2-7; 8 positions match TRBD2. Germline assignment: CDR1 LNHDA and CDR2 SQIVND (reference sequence). This CDR3 region has 15 residues. The ends lost 2 bases at V and 1 base at J; junction bases unmatched: 4. CDR3 sequence (DNA): TGTGCCAGTAGTATACTTGCGGGAGGATCCTACGAGCAGTACTTC. It codes for CASSILAGGSYEQYF.